A single sample is the source of the 24 T cell receptor beta chains below, sequenced in a study of CD8+CD57+ T cells in acquired aplastic anemia. CDR3 and TCR beta VDJ profiling relied on genomic DNA as the template. TCRdb passed the reads through MiXCR, listing each CDR3 protein once. The data show hundreds of thousands of distinct CDR3 sequences, 65% to 80% seen once. Sequenced: sorted CD4+, CD8+, or CD8+CD57+ T cells (not recorded which) from PBMCs. The source is a human donor in good health, serving as a control.

Notes on this clonotype: The junction and the germline gene differ at one end; a read error may be behind it. The chain carries TRBV7-3 and TRBJ1-6; D remains ambiguous. This CDR3 contains 14 residues. Per the germline V gene, CDR1 is SGHTA and CDR2 is FQGTGA. As DNA, the CDR3 is TGTGCCAGCAGCTTACAACTACCTTACGAACATACGCAGTTT. Its translation is CASSLQLPYEHTQF.

V usage is TRBV19 and J usage is TRBJ1-2, with a weak D call TRBD1 (6 bases). The germline V gene encodes CDR1 LNHDA and CDR2 SQIVND (reference sequence). This CDR3 comprises 15 residues. As DNA, the CDR3 is TGTTCCTGTGTGAGGGGCACAGGGATATCCTATGGCTACACCTTC. Translated: CSCVRGTGISYGYTF.

The rearrangement uses TRBV12-3 or TRBV12-4 and TRBJ2-2; 13 positions match TRBD2. The CDR3 runs to 15 residues. The junction had 8 bases not matched to a gene; V was cut back by 5 bases and J by 11 bases. CDR3 residues: CASSPGLAGTCELFF. In DNA, the CDR3 is TGTGCCAGCAGTCCGGGACTAGCGGGAACCTGCGAGCTGTTTTTT.

The J gene is TRBJ2-5, the V gene TRBV10-3; 14 nucleotides match TRBD2. Unmatched junction bases numbered 8, after V lost 2 bases and J lost 12 bases. The CDR3 has 15 residues. Germline V gene sequence: CDR1 ENHRY, CDR2 SYGVKD. The CDR3 protein is CAISEGLAGGGTEYF. Here the CDR3 DNA reads TGTGCCATCAGTGAGGGACTAGCGGGGGGAGGGACTGAGTACTTC.

This clonotype has only a few counts. The chain uses TRBV19 and TRBJ2-7, with a weak D call TRBD2 (5 bases). With 4 bases removed from V and 3 bases from J, the gap between germline ends came to 16 bases. This CDR3 has 15 residues. The germline V gene encodes CDR1 LNHDA and CDR2 SQIVND (reference sequence). This CDR3 reads CASSTSSTGYYEQYF. In nucleotides, the CDR3 is TGTGCCAGTAGTACCTCCTCGACGGGATACTACGAGCAGTACTTC.

A note on this clonotype: This may arise from a read error, as a much more abundant clone is one base away. V usage is TRBV2 and J usage is TRBJ1-5; no clear D. Trimming left V 9 bases short and J 1 base short, with 10 bases between. The CDR3 totals 13 residues. Germline V gives CDR1 SNHLY, CDR2 FYNNEI. The CDR3 loop is CASPSWSNQPQHF. DNA of the CDR3: TGTGCCAGTCCATCGTGGAGCAATCAGCCCCAGCATTTT.

With regard to this clonotype: A junction boundary mismatches the germline segment, possibly from a read error. The chain combines TRBV15 with TRBJ2-7; 7 positions match TRBD1. This CDR3 region has 14 residues. CDR1 LNHNV and CDR2 YYDKDF come from the germline V gene (reference sequence). The CDR3, as DNA: TGTGCCAGCAGCCCGACAGGGTCTGCTTACGAGCAGTACTTC. This gives the protein CASSPTGSAYEQYF. The full variable domain, rest sourced from reference TRBV15 and TRBJ2-7, is DAMVIQNPRYQVTQFGKPVTLSCSQTLNHNVMYWYQQKSSQAPKLLFHYYDKDFNNEADTPDNFQSRRPNTSFCFLDIRSPGLGDTAMYLCASSPTGSAYEQYFGPGTRLTVT.

J is TRBJ1-2 and V is TRBV5-1; TRBD1 might be the D (5 bases). Per germline, CDR1 SGHRS and CDR2 YFSETQ. CDR3 length: 13 residues. Deletions cut 4 bases from V and 8 bases from J, with 15 bases between. For the CDR3, the DNA is TGCGCCAGCAGCGGAAAGCAGGGACTAGGCTACACCTTC. It yields the protein CASSGKQGLGYTF.

As for this clonotype: Sequence at one end of the junction differs from germline and may be a read error. This CDR3 reads CASSVDISLVTGDF. Written as DNA, the CDR3 is TGTGCCAGCAGCGTAGACATCTCATTGGTAACCGGGGACTTC. The chain combines TRBV9 with TRBJ2-5; D perhaps matches TRBD2 (5 bases). The CDR3 totals 14 residues. Germline V gene lookup returns CDR1 SGDLS and CDR2 YYNGEE.

This clonotype was detected many times. The genes are TRBV30 and TRBJ1-5; 12 bases fit TRBD1. The CDR3 length is 14 residues. V shed 5 bases, J shed 4 bases, and the junction held 3 bases outside the gene matches. Germline CDR1 GTSNPN, CDR2 SVGIG (reference sequence). For the CDR3, the DNA is TGTGCCTGGGGGGACAGGGGGCGGAATCAGCCCCAGCATTTT. This encodes CAWGDRGRNQPQHF.

This clonotype has a single count. The chain combines TRBV7-2 with TRBJ1-2; 9 bases agree with TRBD1. V shed 4 bases and J 8 bases; nucleotides not matched to a gene: 5. Germline CDR1 SGHTA, CDR2 FQGNSA. The CDR3 loop spans 13 amino acids. The CDR3 DNA reads as TGTGCCAGCAGCTCCAGGACAGGGGTCGGCTACACCTTC. Encoded protein: CASSSRTGVGYTF.

To note about this clonotype: The conserved phenylalanine or tryptophan normally closing the CDR3 is absent here, so this likely arose from a read error. The limits of the CDR3 on the DNA are not certain, so only TCRdb's listed CDR3 is given. The V call is TRBV2, the J call TRBJ1-1. Germline CDR1 and CDR2: SNHLY and FYNNEI. The CDR3 sequence runs 13 residues, both termini included. CDR3 protein: CASTTVRCTAAFS.

This clonotype was seen a few times. V and J are TRBV11-2 and TRBJ2-7; 7 nucleotides agree with TRBD1. Germline assignment: CDR1 SGHAT and CDR2 FQNNGV. The J segment lost 6 bases and the V segment lost 0 bases, leaving 2 bases of the junction unmatched. The CDR3 contains 13 residues. CDR3 sequence reads: CASSLERDSEQYF. The CDR3 region has the DNA TGTGCCAGCAGCTTAGAACGGGACAGCGAGCAGTACTTC.

The genes are TRBV20-1 and TRBJ1-2; TRBD1 might be the D (5 bases). This CDR3 spans 13 amino acids. Trimming removed 4 bases from V and 9 bases from J, with 18 bases in between. Germline CDR1 is DFQATT and CDR2 is SNEGSKA (reference sequence). The CDR3 here is CSAIRAWGTSYTF. The CDR3 coding sequence is TGCAGTGCTATTAGGGCGTGGGGCACTAGCTACACCTTC.

The chain joins TRBV29-1 to TRBJ1-5, with D uncertain. The CDR3 sequence is 12 residues long. Trimming cost V 6 bases and J 0 bases, with 6 bases left between them. Germline V gene sequence: CDR1 SQVTM, CDR2 ANQGSEA. CDR3 amino acids: CSVAGSNQPQHF. CDR3 in DNA: TGCAGCGTAGCTGGTAGCAATCAGCCCCAGCATTTT.

This clonotype was picked up many times. The rearrangement joins TRBV20-1 to TRBJ1-2; TRBD1 might be the D (6 bases). There are 14 residues in the CDR3. Germline lookup yields CDR1 DFQATT and CDR2 SNEGSKA (reference sequence). The V and J ends lost 5 bases and 4 bases respectively, with 17 bases between them. In DNA form, the CDR3 reads TGCAGTGCTCCACAGGGACCCTCGTCCTATGGCTACACCTTC. Its protein product is CSAPQGPSSYGYTF.

The V and J genes are TRBV5-5 and TRBJ2-7, with D unclear. The CDR3 is 14 residues long. Trimming stripped 4 bases from V and 3 bases from J, with 14 bases between. From germline, CDR1 is SGHKS and CDR2 YYEKEE (reference sequence). CDR3 bases: TGTGCCAGCAGCGCCCACCTGGTAGTCTACGAGCAGTACTTC. It specifies CASSAHLVVYEQYF.

Of note for this clonotype: A read error may produce the germline difference seen at one junction end. The J gene is TRBJ1-5, the V gene TRBV12-3 or TRBV12-4; D possibly corresponds to TRBD1 (5 bases). This CDR3 has 15 amino acids. The CDR3 coding sequence is TGTGCCAACAGTTTAGTTGGGGGTAGCAATCAGCCCCAGCATTTT. Its protein product is CANSLVGGSNQPQHF.

This rearrangement joins TRBV20-1 to TRBJ1-4; TRBD1 might be the D (5 bases). The V end lost 1 base, the J end lost 4 bases, and 13 bases lay between the germline ends. CDR3 size: 15 residues. From germline, CDR1 is DFQATT and CDR2 SNEGSKA (reference sequence). For the CDR3, the DNA is TGCAGTGCTAGAGTGGACACCCGCGGTAATGAAAAACTGTTTTTT. Its translation: CSARVDTRGNEKLFF.

CDR3 sequence: CASRRQESTKGYTF. The CDR3, as DNA: TGTGCCAGCAGAAGGCAGGAGAGTACGAAAGGCTACACCTTC. This chain uses TRBV10-3 with TRBJ1-2; D uncertain. Trimming pared 10 bases from V and 8 bases from J, leaving 23 bases between. The CDR3 runs to 14 residues. CDR1 ENHRY and CDR2 SYGVKD come from the germline V gene.

This rearrangement joins TRBV12-3 or TRBV12-4 to TRBJ2-3; TRBD2 aligns across 9 bases. The CDR3 has 15 amino acids. With 6 bases clipped from V and 1 base from J, the junction kept 5 bases outside the gene matches. The CDR3 reads CASSPSGKGTDTQYF. The DNA for the CDR3 is TGTGCCAGCAGCCCTAGCGGGAAGGGCACAGATACGCAGTATTTT.

Regarding this clonotype: The CDR3 does not end in the conserved phenylalanine or tryptophan, so this is likely a read error. No DNA is shown, since the ends of the CDR3 on it are uncertain; the CDR3 is the one TCRdb lists. The gene calls are TRBV19 and TRBJ1-1; the table's D gene call, TRBD1, was not cross checked with the DNA. The CDR3 extends over 15 residues, inclusive of both ends. CDR1 is LNHDA and CDR2 is SQIVND in the germline V gene (reference sequence). CDR3 loop: CASSNQGVSGANVLS.

This rearrangement joins TRBV15 to TRBJ1-5; 10 nucleotides align to TRBD1. Germline V CDR1 and CDR2: LNHNV, YYDKDF (reference sequence). The CDR3 runs to 16 residues. Losses at the gene ends were 6 bases for V and 6 bases for J; bases not matched to a gene: 11. The CDR3 sequence: CATREVGTGEFQPQHF. DNA of the CDR3: TGTGCCACCAGAGAAGTCGGGACAGGGGAATTTCAGCCCCAGCATTTT.

As DNA, the CDR3 is TGTGCCACCAGCAGAGCCGCGGGGACTGATACGCAGTATTTT. It yields the protein CATSRAAGTDTQYF. This sequence joins TRBV15 and TRBJ2-3, with D possibly being TRBD2 (6 bases). The CDR3 has 14 residues. V was cut by 1 base and J by 6 bases, with 11 bases left in between. Per the germline V gene, CDR1 is LNHNV and CDR2 is YYDKDF (reference sequence).